This TCR beta chain was documented in a study of cytomegalovirus exposure and HLA in healthy donors. Study-wide points: Some public TCRs appeared in many individuals, while most sequences were rare. Altogether, 150 or so TCR beta chains were recorded as cytomegalovirus-associated.

Trimming pared 1 base from V and 0 bases from J, leaving 10 bases between. In germline, CDR1 is MNHEY, CDR2 SMNVEV (reference sequence). The CDR3 has 15 residues. A note on this clone: The antigen remains unidentified.

Repertoires were generated with immunoSEQ multiplex PCR, while TCRdb's copy carries only in-frame clones and drops some. The sample contains about 220,000 clones, 75% to 95% of which appear only once. Sequencing used PBMCs. The TCR comes from a woman younger than 35 in good health and CMV-seronegative. V is TRBV27 and J is TRBJ2-7; a possible D gene is TRBD2 (5 bases). Here the CDR3 reads CASSLYRGYSYEQYF. DNA of the CDR3: TGTGCCAGCAGTTTATACAGAGGGTACTCCTACGAGCAGTACTTC.